This TCR beta chain was obtained from a study of cytomegalovirus exposure and HLA in healthy donors. Study-wide findings and caveats: The study recorded about 160 TCR beta chains that were cytomegalovirus-associated. Analysis performed later showed TCR beta chains linked to HLA being more clonally expanded than equally common others. Most TCR sequences were rare, but some public TCRs occurred in many donors.

Looked up from germline, CDR1 is SNHLY and CDR2 is FYNNEI. The CDR3 consists of 13 residues. V lost 3 bases and J lost 0, with 5 bases in between. PCR involved 60 Vbeta and 13 Jbeta primers. Sequencing used immunoSEQ multiplex PCR; TCRdb keeps in-frame clones, though not all of them. The sample includes 150,000 or so clones, 70% to 85% of them seen just once. This clone has only a few counts. Its antigen remains unknown. V usage is TRBV2 and J usage is TRBJ1-1; D gene uncertain. The sequence came from a man aged 25-40 years in good health and CMV-seropositive. The sequenced sample consisted of PBMCs. The CDR3 region is CASSDGVNTEAFF. The CDR3 DNA sequence: TGTGCCAGCAGTGACGGAGTGAACACTGAAGCTTTCTTT.